Each of the 14 T cell receptor beta chains below was sequenced from the same sample in a study of monozygotic twins with inflammatory bowel disease. TCRdb reprocessed the 5' RACE reads; each CDR3 protein has one entry and no DNA is given. In total, the table holds 190,000 or so distinct CDR3 sequences. The sequenced sample was blood. The receptors derive from a human donor with ulcerative colitis or Crohn's disease, or a healthy co-twin of an affected twin (not recorded which).

The genes are TRBV4-2 and TRBJ2-1. This CDR3 spans 14 amino acids. In germline, CDR1 is LGHNA, CDR2 YNFKEQ. The CDR3 spells CASSQDATNNEQFF.

The gene calls are TRBV6-6 and TRBJ2-1; absent DNA, TCRdb's TRBD1 call cannot be checked. The CDR3 runs 12 residues. Germline V CDR1 and CDR2: MNHNY, SVGAGI (reference sequence). CDR3 loop: CASSPGGNEQFF.

This chain connects TRBV5-1 to TRBJ2-7. Germline loops: CDR1 SGHRS, CDR2 YFSETQ. The CDR3 loop spans 13 amino acids. This CDR3 reads CASRGQDTYEQYF.

The chain couples TRBV3-1 to TRBJ2-5; TCRdb lists TRBD2, though no DNA is available to test this call. Germline V gives CDR1 LGHDT, CDR2 YNNKEL (reference sequence). The CDR3 length is 17 residues. CDR3 in amino acids: CASSQDRIAGKGETQYF.

The CDR3 spells CASSRGQLDYGYTF. V usage is TRBV14 and J usage is TRBJ1-2. The CDR3 consists of 14 residues. CDR1 SGHDN and CDR2 FVKESK come from the germline V gene.

The chain employs TRBV3-1 and TRBJ2-1; TCRdb calls TRBD2, which cannot be checked without DNA. The V gene's germline CDR1 is LGHDT and CDR2 YNNKEL (reference sequence). The CDR3 spans 16 residues. CDR3 protein: CASSQGLAGGANEQFF.

The CDR3 loop reads CASSFRPGQGNTGELFF. The chain combines TRBV7-8 with TRBJ2-2; TCRdb's D gene call, TRBD1, goes unchecked for lack of DNA. The CDR3 is 17 residues long. The germline V gene encodes CDR1 SGHVS and CDR2 FQNEAQ.

This chain links TRBV20-1 with TRBJ2-7. This CDR3 contains 13 residues. The germline V gene encodes CDR1 DFQATT and CDR2 SNEGSKA (reference sequence). The CDR3 reads CSARDTAAYEQYF.

The V call is TRBV20-1, the J call TRBJ1-5. This CDR3 spans 13 amino acids. Germline CDR1 and CDR2: DFQATT and SNEGSKA (reference sequence). CDR3 loop: CSAMEGGNQPQHF.

The chain has TRBV5-1 and TRBJ1-2; TCRdb designates TRBD1, a call that cannot be tested without DNA. Germline V gene sequence: CDR1 SGHRS, CDR2 YFSETQ. The CDR3 length is 16 residues. The CDR3 region is CASSSDRQRNLYGYTF.

The chain links TRBV6-5 to TRBJ2-1; TCRdb names TRBD1, which stays unverified in the absence of DNA. The CDR3 has 16 residues. Germline loops: CDR1 MNHEY, CDR2 SVGAGI. The CDR3 is CASSYSTGTGFNEQFF.

The V call is TRBV5-1, the J call TRBJ2-3; TCRdb outputs TRBD1, but without DNA this stays unchecked. The CDR3 covers 15 residues. The germline gives CDR1 SGHRS, CDR2 YFSETQ. The CDR3 protein is CASSFGDLATDTQYF. Using reference TRBV5-1 and TRBJ2-3 for the parts outside the CDR3, the full variable domain is KAGVTQTPRYLIKTRGQQVTLSCSPISGHRSVSWYQQTPGQGLQFLFEYFSETQRNKGNFPGRFSGRQFSNSRSEMNVSTLELGDSALYLCASSFGDLATDTQYFGPGTRLTVL.

The CDR3 reads CAISEPPGLANNEQFF. The chain is built from TRBV10-3 and TRBJ2-1; TCRdb reports TRBD2, a call that lacks DNA to check it against. This CDR3 comprises 16 residues. Per germline, CDR1 ENHRY and CDR2 SYGVKD.

The rearrangement joins TRBV5-1 to TRBJ1-1; TCRdb indicates TRBD1, and absent DNA this call remains unverified. The germline V gene has CDR1 SGHRS and CDR2 YFSETQ. There are 16 residues in the CDR3. The CDR3 spells CASSYLPDVPGTEAFF.